Listed here are 14 T cell receptor beta chains from one sample, sequenced in a study of cytomegalovirus exposure and HLA in healthy donors. A multiplex PCR was run with 60 Vbeta primers and 13 Jbeta primers. Clones were sequenced by immunoSEQ multiplex PCR, and TCRdb holds only the in-frame ones, with some missing. This sample has 200,000 to 250,000 clones, with 60% to 85% found just once. Sequencing used PBMCs. Source of these receptors: a man aged 35 to 55 in good health and CMV-seronegative.

The chain carries TRBV7-7 and TRBJ2-2; tentative D call: TRBD2 (8 bases). In germline, CDR1 is SSHAT, CDR2 FNYEAQ (reference sequence). V was cut by 3 bases and J by 2 bases, with 19 bases left in between. The CDR3 contains 18 residues. Here the CDR3 DNA reads TGTGCCAGCAGCTTGTTGCCGTCGGGAGGGGGCAACACCGGGGAGCTGTTTTTT. Encoded protein: CASSLLPSGGGNTGELFF.

CDR3 nucleotide sequence: TGTGCCATCAGTGAGTACAGGGACGAGCAGTACTTC. It encodes CAISEYRDEQYF. The V call is TRBV10-3, the J call TRBJ2-7; maybe TRBD1 (6 bases). CDR1 and CDR2 (germline): ENHRY, SYGVKD. There are 12 residues in the CDR3. V lost 1 base and J lost 5, with 6 bases in between.

This clone was recorded only once. This sequence joins TRBV6-5 and TRBJ1-2, with D tentatively TRBD1 (5 bases). The CDR3 totals 15 residues. CDR1 and CDR2 from the germline V gene are MNHEY and SVGAGI. V dropped 6 bases and J dropped 1 base, with 15 bases sitting between them. CDR3 amino acids: CASSPSTDSNYGYTF. Here the CDR3 DNA reads TGTGCCAGCAGCCCCTCAACCGACAGTAACTATGGCTACACCTTC.

This rearrangement joins TRBV9 to TRBJ2-7; D possibly corresponds to TRBD2 (5 bases). V was trimmed by 0 bases and J by 2 bases, leaving 12 bases between them. This CDR3 has 15 amino acids. Germline lookup yields CDR1 SGDLS and CDR2 YYNGEE. This chain's CDR3 is CASSVDGERAYEQYF. CDR3 sequence (DNA): TGTGCCAGCAGCGTAGATGGGGAGAGGGCCTACGAGCAGTACTTC.

This clone was detected only once. The chain links TRBV9 to TRBJ2-5; 8 nucleotides match TRBD1. CDR1 and CDR2 (germline): SGDLS, YYNGEE. V lost 0 bases, J lost 5 bases, and 9 bases stayed unmatched. The CDR3 spans 16 residues. Here the CDR3 reads CASSVDSAQGAETQYF. The CDR3, as DNA: TGTGCCAGCAGCGTAGATTCGGCCCAGGGGGCCGAGACCCAGTACTTC.

This chain links TRBV6-1 with TRBJ2-1; 8 nucleotides line up with TRBD2. The CDR3 contains 15 residues. Germline V gene data show CDR1 as MNHNS and CDR2 as SASEGT. V dropped 6 bases and J dropped 6; count of bases not matched to a gene: 10. The DNA for the CDR3 is TGTGCCAGCAGGGCAAGAACCGGGACTAGCAATGAGCAGTTCTTC. Its protein product is CASRARTGTSNEQFF.

The chain is built from TRBV6-6 and TRBJ2-5, with 9 bases identical to TRBD1. Germline CDR1 reads MNHNY; CDR2 reads SVGAGI (reference sequence). Trimming at V came to 5 bases and at J to 0 bases, leaving 4 bases not matched to a gene. The CDR3 has 15 residues. CDR3 coding DNA: TGTGCCAGCAGTCCAGGACAGGGGTACCAAGAGACCCAGTACTTC. This translates into CASSPGQGYQETQYF.

The genes are TRBV6-1 and TRBJ1-1; D ambiguous. V gave up 2 bases and J gave up 1 base, with 14 bases separating them. This CDR3 is built from 16 residues. In germline, CDR1 is MNHNS, CDR2 SASEGT. The CDR3 DNA follows: TGTGCCAGCAGTGAAATATCCCCTAGGAGGAACACTGAAGCTTTCTTT. Its protein product is CASSEISPRRNTEAFF.

The rearrangement joins TRBV5-1 to TRBJ1-3; D is ambiguous. Germline V lookup: CDR1 SGHRS, CDR2 YFSETQ. The CDR3 sequence is 16 residues long. Trimming pared 4 bases from V and 3 bases from J, leaving 17 bases between. CDR3: CASSQARLAVGNTIYF. In nucleotides, the CDR3 is TGCGCCAGCAGCCAGGCGCGGTTAGCGGTTGGAAACACCATATATTTT. Full variable domain (remainder filled in from reference TRBV5-1 and TRBJ1-3): KAGVTQTPRYLIKTRGQQVTLSCSPISGHRSVSWYQQTPGQGLQFLFEYFSETQRNKGNFPGRFSGRQFSNSRSEMNVSTLELGDSALYLCASSQARLAVGNTIYFGEGSWLTVV.

Only one count was recorded for this clone. The J gene is TRBJ1-1, the V gene TRBV25-1; 7 nucleotides agree with TRBD1. The CDR3 consists of 13 residues. Looked up from germline, CDR1 is MGHDK and CDR2 is SYGVNS. With V trimmed by 4 bases and J by 5 bases, 4 bases remained unmatched. The CDR3 sequence is CASSGQGDTEAFF. CDR3 DNA: TGTGCCAGCAGTGGCCAGGGGGATACTGAAGCTTTCTTT.

CDR3 loop: CASSQVRGTGGLSGANVLTF. In DNA form, the CDR3 reads TGCGCCAGCAGCCAAGTAAGGGGGACAGGGGGCCTTTCTGGGGCCAACGTCCTGACTTTC. The rearrangement uses TRBV4-1 and TRBJ2-6, with 12 bases lining up with TRBD1. With 1 base clipped from V and 1 base from J, the junction kept 8 bases outside the gene matches. Germline V gene sequence: CDR1 MGHRA, CDR2 YSYEKL. The CDR3 loop spans 20 amino acids.

For the CDR3, the DNA is TGTGCCAGCAGTTCCGGGACTCTCGCCGGGGAGCTGTTTTTT. Translation: CASSSGTLAGELFF. The chain combines TRBV28 with TRBJ2-2; possible D gene TRBD2, 6 bases. Germline CDR1 reads MDHEN; CDR2 reads SYDVKM. CDR3 length: 14 residues. Trimming took off 4 bases at V and 6 bases at J, with 12 bases between the two ends.

The CDR3 DNA follows: TGTGCCAGCATGCTCACAGGTGGAAACACCATATATTTT. It translates to CASMLTGGNTIYF. This chain uses TRBV2 with TRBJ1-3, with D perhaps TRBD1 (5 bases). Looked up from germline, CDR1 is SNHLY and CDR2 is FYNNEI. The ends were cut back, 7 bases at V and 3 bases at J, with 10 bases in the middle. CDR3 size: 13 residues.

V is TRBV5-1 and J is TRBJ2-7; D gene ambiguous. The CDR3 is 12 amino acids. The V end lost 4 bases, the J end lost 1 base, and 6 bases lay between the germline ends. Germline assignment: CDR1 SGHRS and CDR2 YFSETQ. CDR3 nucleotide sequence: TGCGCCAGCAGCCCCAATTCCTACGAGCAGTACTTC. Amino acids: CASSPNSYEQYF. The whole variable domain, filled in from reference TRBV5-1 and TRBJ2-7, reads KAGVTQTPRYLIKTRGQQVTLSCSPISGHRSVSWYQQTPGQGLQFLFEYFSETQRNKGNFPGRFSGRQFSNSRSEMNVSTLELGDSALYLCASSPNSYEQYFGPGTRLTVT.